This passage covers 10 T cell receptor beta chains from one sample sequenced in a study of control samples from healthy donors and cancer patients. Data came from immunoSEQ multiplex PCR; TCRdb stores just in-frame clones and leaves some out. The data show 35,000 to 45,000 clones, 80% to 95% seen once. The specimen sequenced was PBMCs. All receptors come from a woman between 35 and 50 years old with head and neck cancer.

This rearrangement joins TRBV5-1 to TRBJ1-2; TRBD1 matches 8 bases. The germline V gene has CDR1 SGHRS and CDR2 YFSETQ. The CDR3 contains 14 residues. V shed 4 bases and J 8 bases; nucleotides not matched to a gene: 10. CDR3 loop: CASSAVSGGLGYTF. CDR3 nucleotide sequence: TGCGCCAGCAGCGCGGTTTCAGGGGGCCTCGGCTACACCTTC.

V and J are TRBV6-5 and TRBJ1-2; no definite D call. The CDR3 extends over 15 amino acids. V lost 6 bases to trimming and J lost 4 bases, with 18 bases between them. The V gene's germline CDR1 is MNHEY and CDR2 SVGAGI. DNA of the CDR3: TGTGCCAGCAGCCCGGGCCCTGGGGTCTTCTATGGCTACACCTTC. Protein sequence: CASSPGPGVFYGYTF.

The chain has TRBV6-5 and TRBJ2-1, with a tentative D call TRBD2 (5 bases). CDR1 is MNHEY and CDR2 is SVGAGI in the germline V gene. CDR3 length: 13 amino acids. V lost 8 bases, J lost 7 bases, and 15 bases lay in between. CDR3 region: CASHRSPGNEQFF. CDR3 DNA: TGTGCCAGCCATCGAAGCCCGGGGAATGAGCAGTTCTTC.

The chain combines TRBV19 with TRBJ1-2; TRBD1 matches 10 bases. Germline values: CDR1 LNHDA, CDR2 SQIVND (reference sequence). J lost 7 bases, V lost 3 bases, and 14 bases had no gene match. This CDR3 region has 17 residues. In nucleotides, the CDR3 is TGTGCCAGTAGTATGAAGACAGGGGGCGCCCGGGTGGCTGGCTACACCTTC. It yields the protein CASSMKTGGARVAGYTF.

This chain joins TRBV11-2 and TRBJ2-5, with D maybe TRBD2 (6 bases). With 5 bases removed from V and 4 bases from J, the gap between germline ends came to 23 bases. Per germline, CDR1 SGHAT and CDR2 FQNNGV. The CDR3 totals 17 residues. The CDR3 DNA follows: TGTGCCAGCAGCATCTATTCTAGGGGAGGAAAGGGAGAGACCCAGTACTTC. It codes for CASSIYSRGGKGETQYF.

This sequence joins TRBV19 and TRBJ2-3; 9 positions agree with TRBD1. The V segment lost 7 bases and the J segment 8 bases; nucleotides outside the gene matches: 10. The CDR3 is made up of 14 amino acids. Germline CDR1 is LNHDA and CDR2 is SQIVND (reference sequence). The CDR3 reads CASTQGQGRSTQYF. DNA of the CDR3: TGTGCCAGTACCCAGGGACAGGGAAGGTCTACGCAGTATTTT.

The CDR3 loop reads CASSFSVGAGRFTEAFF. The CDR3, as DNA: TGTGCCAGCAGTTTCTCGGTTGGCGCGGGGCGCTTCACTGAAGCTTTCTTT. The J gene is TRBJ1-1, the V gene TRBV27, with D maybe TRBD1 (5 bases). This CDR3 is 17 amino acids long. Germline V gene lookup returns CDR1 MNHEY and CDR2 SMNVEV (reference sequence). V gave up 3 bases and J gave up 4 bases, with 21 bases separating them.

The J gene is TRBJ2-1, the V gene TRBV25-1, with 8 bases matching TRBD2. The germline gives CDR1 MGHDK, CDR2 SYGVNS. The CDR3 length is 16 residues. Trimming at V came to 5 bases and at J to 9 bases, leaving 15 bases not matched to a gene. The CDR3 protein is CASSPHRGGFNPEQFF. The CDR3 nucleotides read TGTGCCAGCAGTCCACATCGGGGGGGGTTTAATCCTGAGCAGTTCTTC.

The V call is TRBV2, the J call TRBJ1-5; 11 bases line up with TRBD1. This CDR3 has 20 residues. Unmatched junction bases numbered 17, after V lost 5 bases and J lost 2 bases. The germline CDR1 and CDR2 sequences are SNHLY and FYNNEI. The DNA of the CDR3 is TGTGCCAGCAGTTTTGACCTCCGGGACAGGGGGTTTTCTGGCAATCAGCCCCAGCATTTT. It encodes CASSFDLRDRGFSGNQPQHF.

V is TRBV30 and J is TRBJ2-5; the match to TRBD1 covers 8 bases. This CDR3 comprises 15 residues. V was clipped by 0 bases and J by 5 bases; unmatched bases: 8. Germline-derived CDR1 and CDR2 are GTSNPN and SVGIG (reference sequence). The CDR3 nucleotides are TGTGCCTGGAGTGTCGAACAGGGGGTGTATGAGACCCAGTACTTC. Its protein is CAWSVEQGVYETQYF. The whole variable domain, remainder taken from reference TRBV30 and TRBJ2-5, is SQTIHQWPATLVQPVGSPLSLECTVEGTSNPNLYWYRQAAGRGLQLLFYSVGIGQISSEVPQNLSASRPQDRQFILSSKKLLLSDSGFYLCAWSVEQGVYETQYFGPGTRLLVL.